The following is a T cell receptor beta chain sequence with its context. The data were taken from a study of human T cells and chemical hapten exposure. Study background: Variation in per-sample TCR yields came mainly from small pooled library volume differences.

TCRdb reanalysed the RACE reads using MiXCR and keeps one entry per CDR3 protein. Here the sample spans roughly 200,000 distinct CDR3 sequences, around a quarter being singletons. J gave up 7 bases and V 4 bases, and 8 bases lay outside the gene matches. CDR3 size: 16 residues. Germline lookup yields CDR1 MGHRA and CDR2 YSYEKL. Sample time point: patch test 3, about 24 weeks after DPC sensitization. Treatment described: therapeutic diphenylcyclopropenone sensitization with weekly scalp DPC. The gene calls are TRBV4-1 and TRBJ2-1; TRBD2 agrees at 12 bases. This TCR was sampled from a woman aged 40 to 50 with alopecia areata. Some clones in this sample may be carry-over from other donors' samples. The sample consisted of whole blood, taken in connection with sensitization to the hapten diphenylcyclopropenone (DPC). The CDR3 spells CASSPASGRARNEQFF. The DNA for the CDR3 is TGCGCCAGCAGCCCAGCTAGCGGGAGGGCCAGAAATGAGCAGTTCTTC.